This paragraph reports one T cell receptor (beta chain). Its specificity is not known. The germline V gene encodes CDR1 SGDLS and CDR2 YYNGEE. This CDR3 has 15 residues. The J segment lost 5 bases and the V segment lost 0 bases, leaving 5 bases of the junction unmatched. The data belong to a study of blood T cells in healthy people across ages. Study outcomes and limitations: Estimates of diversity drawn from one million T cells were considered underestimates.

Whenever a sample was processed, at least 6.5 million PBMCs were isolated. There were at least 5.5 micrograms of total RNA extracted from every sample. Then a second PCR, running roughly 7 to 11 cycles, was carried out with a sample-barcoded 5' primer and a J-beta primer mix. Each cDNA molecule, via a template-switch adaptor with 12 random nucleotides, was tagged. TCRdb processed the 5' RACE reads anew with MiXCR; each CDR3 protein has one entry. The table lists around 750,000 distinct CDR3 sequences, approximately 53% of them singletons. The sample consisted of blood. The chain combines TRBV9 with TRBJ2-3; the match to TRBD2 covers 8 bases. The source is an elderly man in good health. In nucleotides, the CDR3 is TGTGCCAGCAGCGTAGGGCGAGCGGGAGAAGATACGCAGTATTTT. It yields the protein CASSVGRAGEDTQYF.